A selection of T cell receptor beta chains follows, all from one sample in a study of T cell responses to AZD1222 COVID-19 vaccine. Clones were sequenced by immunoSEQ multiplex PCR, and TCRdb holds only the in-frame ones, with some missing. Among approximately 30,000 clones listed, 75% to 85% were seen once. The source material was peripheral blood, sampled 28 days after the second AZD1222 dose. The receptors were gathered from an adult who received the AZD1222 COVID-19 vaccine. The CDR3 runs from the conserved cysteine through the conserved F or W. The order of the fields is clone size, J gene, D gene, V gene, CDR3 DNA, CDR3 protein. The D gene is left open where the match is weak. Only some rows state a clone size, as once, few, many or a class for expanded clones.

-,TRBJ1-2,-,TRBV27,TGTGCCAGCAGTTTTAGTGACAGACGAAACTATGGCTACACCTTC,CASSFSDRRNYGYTF
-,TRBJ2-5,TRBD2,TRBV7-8,TGTGCCAGCAGCCCCGGTTGGAGCGGGGGTGAGACCCAGTACTTC,CASSPGWSGGETQYF
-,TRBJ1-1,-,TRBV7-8,TGTGCCAGCAGCTCTTACAGGGAAAACACTGAAGCTTTCTTT,CASSSYRENTEAFF
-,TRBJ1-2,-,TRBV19,TGTGCCAGTACCGGGGGCCTCTATGGCTACACCTTC,CASTGGLYGYTF
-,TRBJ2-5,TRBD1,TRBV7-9,TGTGCCAGCAGCTTAGGGGACAGGGGGCTTTTGGAGACCCAGTACTTC,CASSLGDRGLLETQYF
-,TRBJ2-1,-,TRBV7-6,TGTGCCAGCAGCTTAATTTCAAGGGGCAAGGGGAATGAGCAGTTCTTC,CASSLISRGKGNEQFF
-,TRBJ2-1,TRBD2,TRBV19,TGTGCCAGTAGTATAGCCCTGGGACTAGCGGGAGGGCCTGTCTACAATGAGCAGTTCTTC,CASSIALGLAGGPVYNEQFF
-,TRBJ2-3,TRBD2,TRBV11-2,TGTGCCAGCAGCTCCCGTACCGGGACTAACACAGATACGCAGTATTTT,CASSSRTGTNTDTQYF
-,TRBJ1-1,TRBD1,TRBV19,TGTGCCAGTAGTTCCGCGACAGGGGGCGAGACTGAAGCTTTCTTT,CASSSATGGETEAFF
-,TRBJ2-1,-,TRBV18,TGTGCCAGCTCACCAACGCCCGAAAGCTACAATGAGCAGTTCTTC,CASSPTPESYNEQFF
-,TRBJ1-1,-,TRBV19,TGTGCCAGTAGGGTGGGTAGGACTGAAGCTTTCTTT,CASRVGRTEAFF
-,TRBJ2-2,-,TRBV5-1,TGCGCCAGCAGCTTTCGGCGAGAGAACACCGGGGAGCTGTTTTTT,CASSFRRENTGELFF
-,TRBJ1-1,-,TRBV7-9,TGTGCCAGCAGTCCAAACCTTCGACAGACCAACACTGAAGCTTTCTTT,CASSPNLRQTNTEAFF
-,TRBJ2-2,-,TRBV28,TGTGCCAGCAGCCGGGGACCCACCGGGGAGCTGTTTTTT,CASSRGPTGELFF
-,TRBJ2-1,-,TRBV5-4,TGTGCCAGCAGCTTGCCGGGGATCGGAGAGCAGTTCTTC,CASSLPGIGEQFF
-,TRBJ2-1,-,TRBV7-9,TGTGCCAGCAACCTAGCCACAAGGGGCCAGGTTACAATTGAGCAGTTCTTC,CASNLATRGQVTIEQFF
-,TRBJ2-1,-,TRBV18,TGTGCCAGCTCACGCGGCAGTAACGATGAGCAGTTCTTC,CASSRGSNDEQFF
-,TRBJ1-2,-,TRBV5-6,TGTGCCAGCAGCTTTGCATACTATGGCTACACCTTC,CASSFAYYGYTF
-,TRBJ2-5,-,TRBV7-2,TGTGCCAGCAGCTCGGGACCACCCAGAGAGACCCAGTACTTC,CASSSGPPRETQYF
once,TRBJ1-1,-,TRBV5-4,TGTGCCAGCAGCTTGGCCGAGGGCCCGGGAGCTTTCTTT,CASSLAEGPGAFF
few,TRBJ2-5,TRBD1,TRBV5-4,TGTGCCAGCAGCTTGGCGACAGGGGGCGGGAGGGAGACCCAGTACTTC,CASSLATGGGRETQYF
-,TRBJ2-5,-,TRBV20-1,TGCAGTGCCCCGACAGGAGAGACCCAGTACTTC,CSAPTGETQYF
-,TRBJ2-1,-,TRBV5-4,TGTGCCAGCAGCGGTAGTCAGTACAATGAGCAGTTCTTC,CASSGSQYNEQFF
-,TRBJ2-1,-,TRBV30,TGTGCCTGGAGTGTAATGAATGAGCAGTTCTTC,CAWSVMNEQFF
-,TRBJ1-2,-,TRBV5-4,TGTGCCAGCAGCCCGGGACAAGCTCGGGGCTACACCTTC,CASSPGQARGYTF
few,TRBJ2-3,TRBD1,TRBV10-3,TGTGCCACCTACAGGGGGCAGGGCACAGATACGCAGTATTTT,CATYRGQGTDTQYF
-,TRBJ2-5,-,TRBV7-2,TGTGCCACCGTGGACCAACAGCATGACGGGACCCAGTACTTC,CATVDQQHDGTQYF
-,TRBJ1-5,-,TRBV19,TGTGCCAGTAGATTAGAGGGGGTCGGTCAGCCCCAGCATTTT,CASRLEGVGQPQHF
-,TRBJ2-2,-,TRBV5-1,TGCGCCAGCAGCTTGGCAGAGGCGAGCACCGGGGAGCTGTTTTTT,CASSLAEASTGELFF
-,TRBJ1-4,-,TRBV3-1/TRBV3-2,TGTGCCAGCAGCCTCAGGGGTTATAATGAAAAACTGTTTTTT,CASSLRGYNEKLFF
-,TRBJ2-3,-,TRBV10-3,TGTGCCATCAGTGGCGGGACCGGTAATACGCAGTATTTT,CAISGGTGNTQYF
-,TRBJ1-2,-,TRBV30,TGTGCCTGGAGTGACGGAAACTATGGCTACACCTTC,CAWSDGNYGYTF